The 4 T cell receptor beta chains listed next were all sequenced from one sample in a study of spatial heterogeneity in lung cancer. The time point was: sample taken at primary tumor resection. Whole RNA, which was extracted from tumor, nontumor lung tissue or frozen PBMC, was sequenced without any cell sorting. TCRdb processed the 5' RACE reads anew with MiXCR; each CDR3 protein has one entry. The sample lists 50,000 or so distinct CDR3 sequences, approximately 12% occurring once. The input for sequencing was PBMCs, taken at surgery. The receptors originated from a female donor with early-stage non-small cell lung cancer.

This clonotype was detected ten times or more. The chain uses TRBV7-3 and TRBJ2-2; D possibly corresponds to TRBD1 (5 bases). CDR3 length: 14 amino acids. The V end lost 5 bases, the J end lost 8 bases, and 15 bases lay between the germline ends. Germline values: CDR1 SGHTA, CDR2 FQGTGA. CDR3 in DNA: TGTGCCAGCAGCATCTTCAAAGGGGCAGGGGAGCTGTTTTTT. Protein product: CASSIFKGAGELFF. The complete variable domain, with remaining parts taken from reference TRBV7-3 and TRBJ2-2, reads GAGVSQTPSNKVTEKGKYVELRCDPISGHTALYWYRQSLGQGPEFLIYFQGTGAADDSGLPNDRFFAVRPEGSVSTLKIQRTERGDSAVYLCASSIFKGAGELFFGEGSRLTVL.

CDR3 residues: CASSQVSGGPPYNEQFF. CDR3 coding DNA: TGTGCCAGCAGCCAAGTCAGCGGGGGGCCCCCCTACAATGAGCAGTTCTTC. The chain carries TRBV4-2 and TRBJ2-1, with TRBD2 matching over 9 bases. The CDR3 consists of 17 residues. The germline CDR1 and CDR2 sequences are LGHNA and YNFKEQ. With V trimmed by 1 base and J by 2 bases, 6 bases remained unmatched.

This clonotype appeared many times. The chain employs TRBV7-6 and TRBJ2-1; D is perhaps TRBD1 (5 bases). Deletions cut 6 bases from V and 4 bases from J, with 16 bases between. Germline V gives CDR1 SGHVS, CDR2 FNYEAQ. The CDR3 consists of 15 residues. CDR3 DNA sequence: TGTGCCAGCAGTTCTTATCAGGGCAAGTACAATGAGCAGTTCTTC. Translating gives CASSSYQGKYNEQFF.

The chain couples TRBV19 to TRBJ1-1, with 10 nucleotides matching TRBD1. The CDR3 spans 14 residues. The germline V gene has CDR1 LNHDA and CDR2 SQIVND (reference sequence). The V segment lost 5 bases and the J segment 4 bases; nucleotides outside the gene matches: 4. The CDR3 is CASSDGTGVTEAFF. Here the CDR3 DNA reads TGTGCCAGTAGTGACGGGACAGGGGTCACTGAAGCTTTCTTT. Drawing the rest from reference TRBV19 and TRBJ1-1, the complete variable domain is DGGITQSPKYLFRKEGQNVTLSCEQNLNHDAMYWYRQDPGQGLRLIYYSQIVNDFQKGDIAEGYSVSREKKESFPLTVTSAQKNPTAFYLCASSDGTGVTEAFFGQGTRLTVV.